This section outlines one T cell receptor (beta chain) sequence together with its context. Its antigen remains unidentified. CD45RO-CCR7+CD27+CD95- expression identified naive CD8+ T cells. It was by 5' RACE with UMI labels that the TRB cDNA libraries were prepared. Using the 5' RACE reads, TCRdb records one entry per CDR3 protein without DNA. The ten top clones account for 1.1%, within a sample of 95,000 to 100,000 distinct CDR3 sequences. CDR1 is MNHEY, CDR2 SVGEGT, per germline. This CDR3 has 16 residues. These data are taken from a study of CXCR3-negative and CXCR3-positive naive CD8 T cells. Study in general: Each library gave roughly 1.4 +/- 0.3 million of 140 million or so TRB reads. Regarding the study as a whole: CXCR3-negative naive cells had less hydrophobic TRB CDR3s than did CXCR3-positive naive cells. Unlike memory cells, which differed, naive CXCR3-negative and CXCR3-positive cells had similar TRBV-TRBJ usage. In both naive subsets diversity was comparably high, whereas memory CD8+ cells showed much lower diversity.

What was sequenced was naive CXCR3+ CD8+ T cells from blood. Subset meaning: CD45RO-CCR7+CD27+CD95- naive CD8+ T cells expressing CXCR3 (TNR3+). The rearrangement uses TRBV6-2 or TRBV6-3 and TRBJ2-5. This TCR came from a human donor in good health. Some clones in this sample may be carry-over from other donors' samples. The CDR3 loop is CASSYSRGISQETQYF.